This T cell receptor beta chain was identified during a study of T cell repertoires in cytomegalovirus infection. Across the study: From public TCR beta signatures came an indication of both CMV infection and matching HLA type.

The study, taken as a whole, reports: Frequencies of public TCR beta families were cumulated, and this identified carriers of CMV plus the relevant HLA. HLA-C-restricted TCR beta clonotypes specific for CMV led the ex vivo response.

V lost 2 bases and J 1 base, leaving 8 bases between the germline ends. CDR1 is MNHEY, CDR2 SVGAGI, per germline. The CDR3 sequence is 14 residues long. To note about this clonotype: Its cognate antigen is unknown.

Each CDR3 protein gets one entry after TCRdb re-called the reads with MiXCR. The table records almost 550,000 distinct CDR3 sequences, approximately 16% of them present only once. Sequencing used CD8+ T cells from PBMCs. The chain links TRBV6-5 to TRBJ1-1; D is unclear. The TCR comes from a human donor in good health (CMV status not recorded). Some clones in this sample may be carry-over from other donors' samples. Here the CDR3 DNA reads TGTGCCAGCAGTTACCCCCCGCGGAACACTGAAGCTTTCTTT. Amino acids: CASSYPPRNTEAFF.